This T cell receptor beta chain was identified during a study of blood T cell repertoires in COVID-19 (dated by TCRdb to 2020 to 2022). Turning to the overall study: ImmuneRACE Cohort 3 recovered participants were defined by two consecutive negative NP/OP PCR tests, healthcare professional clearance, or symptom resolution. Collaborator samples came from the United States, Italy and Spain and covered acute and convalescent phases of COVID-19. The prospective study material was composed of cDNA or gDNA derived from T cells, B-cell-depleted T cells, or PBMCs. Subjects who had been exposed to COVID-19, were actively infected with it, or had recovered from it provided the deeply sampled blood TCRbeta repertoires that made up the dataset. The repertoires were released in a freely available public database meant as a resource for research on the immune response to SARS-CoV-2. Samples were obtained from the ongoing ImmuneRACE study (first 160 participants) and from over a thousand subjects provided by 6 global collaborators. The sample metadata nearly always contained a de-identified subject ID, COVID-19 status, age in years and sex. Where available, HLA class I and class II types were taken from metadata supplied by the sample provider and were not determined by assay-based typing.

Enrolling through a virtual design, the prospective study's participants ranged in age from roughly 18 to 90 years and lived across 20 to 25 United States geographic areas. Cohort assignment in the prospective study relied on participant-reported clinical history from a screening survey and a study questionnaire. In the prospective study, mobile phlebotomists collected whole blood, serum and a nasopharyngeal or oropharyngeal swab from each participant. Additional blood draws and questionnaires over an approximately two-month period could optionally be provided by prospective study participants. Blood samples from the prospective study were shipped frozen or at room temperature prior to DNA extraction. The paper's findings and limits, for the study overall: How much clinical and demographic metadata was included differed by source and by participant, and the metadata was provided uncurated.

The germline V gene supplies CDR1 MNHEY and CDR2 SVGEGT. Trimming leaves V shorter by 5 bases and J shorter by 5 bases, with the junction holding 5 bases beyond the gene matches. The CDR3 goes from the cysteine to the phenylalanine over 15 residues. Just the 45-base CDR3 DNA is kept, in frame starting at base 1. TCRbeta CDR3 regions were amplified from genomic DNA by means of the immunoSEQ Assay, a bias-controlled multiplex PCR. In the paper's pipeline: The number of nucleated cells in each sample was estimated from the amplification of reference gene primers within the assay. Sequence reads were collapsed and filtered to measure the absolute abundance of every unique TCRbeta CDR3 rearrangement. Productive Simpson clonality was computed per sample as the square root of Simpson's diversity index over productive rearrangements. The immuneACCESS repertoire file appears here via TCRdb, limited to in-frame rearrangements. These files lack a portion of the clones; in checked studies, under half of the deficit traces to unresolved V genes, and the cause of the others is not known. V and J calls and clone size are copied from that table; D and trimming were computed from the DNA. Counted in this sample were about 170,000 clones; around 80% of them appeared once. The top ten clonotypes cover 19% of the sample.

Details on this clone: Its antigen is still unknown. Within one base of it there is no much larger clone, and no base qualities were kept.

Sequenced material: PBMCs or T cells enriched from blood (not recorded which). The source of this sequence is a woman between 70 and 85 years old in a cohort exposed to, infected with or recovered from COVID-19 (not recorded which). In this chain, TRBV6-2 or TRBV6-3 is recombined with TRBJ2-1, and 11 bases in between align with TRBD2. The nucleotide sequence reads TGTGCCAGCAGTAACCCGGGACTAGCGGACAATGAGCAGTTCTTC. Its protein reads: CASSNPGLADNEQFF.